This is a list of T cell receptor beta chains from one sample in a study of vaccination effects on CD4 cells after COVID-19. Clones were sequenced by immunoSEQ multiplex PCR, and TCRdb holds only the in-frame ones, with some missing. The sample holds tens of thousands of clones; 70% to 85% are singletons and the top ten take 2.2%. Their target antigens are unknown. The starting material was CD4+ T cells from PBMCs cultured without peptide, obtained after COVID-19 vaccination. Receptor source: a human donor who received a COVID-19 vaccine. CDR3s include the opening cysteine and the closing phenylalanine or tryptophan. D genes are given only for firm matches. Not all rows give a size; the values are once, few, many and, for expanded clones, a class.

clone_size: once; d_call: .; v_call: TRBV10-1; j_call: TRBJ2-5; cdr3_nt: TGCGCCAGCAGTGGAAGGATGCAAGAGACCCAGTACTTC; cdr3_aa: CASSGRMQETQYF
clone_size: .; d_call: .; v_call: TRBV6-5; j_call: TRBJ1-5; cdr3_nt: TGTGCCAGCAGTCCCCGGTTTAATCAGCCCCAGCATTTT; cdr3_aa: CASSPRFNQPQHF
clone_size: .; d_call: TRBD2; v_call: TRBV3-1/TRBV3-2; j_call: TRBJ2-2; cdr3_nt: TGTGCCAGCAGCCAACGATATAGCGGGGGAGACACCGGGGAGCTGTTTTTT; cdr3_aa: CASSQRYSGGDTGELFF
clone_size: .; d_call: TRBD1; v_call: TRBV19; j_call: TRBJ2-4; cdr3_nt: TGTGCCAGTAGTGCTGGACAGGGTTCCCCTACCGGCATTCAGTACTTC; cdr3_aa: CASSAGQGSPTGIQYF
clone_size: .; d_call: TRBD2; v_call: TRBV7-9; j_call: TRBJ2-5; cdr3_nt: TGTGCCAGCAGCTTCGGGGCTAGCGGGGTCCAAGAGACCCAGTACTTC; cdr3_aa: CASSFGASGVQETQYF
clone_size: .; d_call: .; v_call: TRBV5-1; j_call: TRBJ2-2; cdr3_nt: TGCGCCAGCAGCTTGGGGGCTGTCACCGGGGAGCTGTTTTTT; cdr3_aa: CASSLGAVTGELFF
clone_size: .; d_call: .; v_call: TRBV24-1; j_call: TRBJ2-5; cdr3_nt: TGTGCCACTTCTCGTTCGGGGGAGACCCAGTACTTC; cdr3_aa: CATSRSGETQYF
clone_size: .; d_call: .; v_call: TRBV6-6; j_call: TRBJ1-3; cdr3_nt: TGTGCCAGCAGTTCTACAGGGTCCAACGCTGGAAACACCATATATTTT; cdr3_aa: CASSSTGSNAGNTIYF
clone_size: .; d_call: .; v_call: TRBV18; j_call: TRBJ2-2; cdr3_nt: TGTGCCAGCTCACCACGGTCTCAGGGACCGACCGGGGAGCTGTTTTTT; cdr3_aa: CASSPRSQGPTGELFF
clone_size: once; d_call: TRBD1; v_call: TRBV5-1; j_call: TRBJ1-4; cdr3_nt: TGCGCCAGCAGCGTTGACAGGGGTAGGGAAAAACTGTTTTTT; cdr3_aa: CASSVDRGREKLFF
clone_size: .; d_call: .; v_call: TRBV18; j_call: TRBJ2-3; cdr3_nt: TGTGCCAGCTCACTGCGAGTCGACGACGCGCAGTATTTT; cdr3_aa: CASSLRVDDAQYF
clone_size: medium-sized; d_call: .; v_call: TRBV30; j_call: TRBJ1-1; cdr3_nt: TGTGCCTGGAAAAGGTTTGTCTCCACTGAAGCTTTCTTT; cdr3_aa: CAWKRFVSTEAFF
clone_size: .; d_call: .; v_call: TRBV2; j_call: TRBJ1-5; cdr3_nt: TGTGCCAGCAGTCCCCGGGCGAATCAGCCCCAGCATTTT; cdr3_aa: CASSPRANQPQHF
clone_size: .; d_call: TRBD1; v_call: TRBV6-5; j_call: TRBJ1-4; cdr3_nt: TGTGCCAGCAGGGCGTCCGGGACAGGGCGTGAAAAACTGTTTTTT; cdr3_aa: CASRASGTGREKLFF
clone_size: few; d_call: .; v_call: TRBV6-5; j_call: TRBJ1-5; cdr3_nt: TGTGCCAGCAACTACGGCAATCAGCCCCAGCATTTT; cdr3_aa: CASNYGNQPQHF
clone_size: .; d_call: .; v_call: TRBV6-2/TRBV6-3; j_call: TRBJ1-2; cdr3_nt: TGTGCCAGCAGTGACCCCCGAGATGGCTACACCTTC; cdr3_aa: CASSDPRDGYTF
clone_size: .; d_call: TRBD1; v_call: TRBV7-9; j_call: TRBJ1-2; cdr3_nt: TGTGCCAGCAGCTCCCAAACCGGGACAGGGGGACGAGGCTACACCTTC; cdr3_aa: CASSSQTGTGGRGYTF
clone_size: .; d_call: .; v_call: TRBV20-1; j_call: TRBJ1-2; cdr3_nt: TGCAGTGCTAGTGTCCCCGCTGACGGCTACACCTTC; cdr3_aa: CSASVPADGYTF
clone_size: .; d_call: .; v_call: TRBV30; j_call: TRBJ1-6; cdr3_nt: TGTGCCTGGAGTACCACACAGGGTCAAAATTCACCCCTCCACTTT; cdr3_aa: CAWSTTQGQNSPLHF
clone_size: once; d_call: .; v_call: TRBV10-1; j_call: TRBJ2-5; cdr3_nt: TGCGCCAGCAGTGAAAACCCCACGACGTCGTACCAAGAGACCCAGTACTTC; cdr3_aa: CASSENPTTSYQETQYF
clone_size: .; d_call: TRBD1; v_call: TRBV5-1; j_call: TRBJ2-5; cdr3_nt: TGCGCCAGCAGCGGAACCGGGCTCAGGGGGGAGACCCAGTACTTC; cdr3_aa: CASSGTGLRGETQYF
clone_size: once; d_call: .; v_call: TRBV5-1; j_call: TRBJ1-6; cdr3_nt: TGCGCCAGCAGCTTGATCGGTCAAAGATCCTATAATTCACCCCTCCACTTT; cdr3_aa: CASSLIGQRSYNSPLHF
clone_size: .; d_call: TRBD1; v_call: TRBV9; j_call: TRBJ2-1; cdr3_nt: TGTGCCAGCAGCCCTCGTTTCGGGACAGAGAGCTCCTACAATGAGCAGTTCTTC; cdr3_aa: CASSPRFGTESSYNEQFF
clone_size: .; d_call: TRBD1; v_call: TRBV18; j_call: TRBJ1-1; cdr3_nt: TGTGCCAGCTCACCACAAAACAGGGGTTTCACTGAAGCTTTCTTT; cdr3_aa: CASSPQNRGFTEAFF
clone_size: .; d_call: .; v_call: TRBV29-1; j_call: TRBJ1-5; cdr3_nt: TGCAGCGTTGCAGAGGGGGGCAATCAGCCCCAGCATTTT; cdr3_aa: CSVAEGGNQPQHF
clone_size: few; d_call: TRBD1; v_call: TRBV15; j_call: TRBJ1-2; cdr3_nt: TGTGCCACCAGCAGAGAGACAGGGCTCTATGGCTACACCTTC; cdr3_aa: CATSRETGLYGYTF
clone_size: .; d_call: TRBD2; v_call: TRBV30; j_call: TRBJ2-1; cdr3_nt: TGTGCCTGGACTAGTCCGTCCGGCGGGGGGGCAAACAATGAGCAGTTCTTC; cdr3_aa: CAWTSPSGGGANNEQFF
clone_size: .; d_call: TRBD1; v_call: TRBV19; j_call: TRBJ2-5; cdr3_nt: TGTGCCAGTAGTTCCTTAGGACAGGGGAGGCAGACCCAGTACTTC; cdr3_aa: CASSSLGQGRQTQYF
clone_size: .; d_call: TRBD2; v_call: TRBV19; j_call: TRBJ2-1; cdr3_nt: TGTGCCAGTAGTATAACCCCCTTTAAAAGTAGCGGGGAGAACAATGAGCAGTTCTTC; cdr3_aa: CASSITPFKSSGENNEQFF
clone_size: .; d_call: TRBD1; v_call: TRBV4-1; j_call: TRBJ1-2; cdr3_nt: TGCGCCAGCAGCCAACCCACCCGACAGGGGCATAGGTATGGCTACACCTTC; cdr3_aa: CASSQPTRQGHRYGYTF
clone_size: .; d_call: TRBD1; v_call: TRBV7-8; j_call: TRBJ1-2; cdr3_nt: TGTGCCAGCAGCCCGGGACAGGGGAGGTGGAACTATGGCTACACCTTC; cdr3_aa: CASSPGQGRWNYGYTF
clone_size: .; d_call: .; v_call: TRBV15; j_call: TRBJ1-5; cdr3_nt: TGTGCCACCAGCACCTCTAGTAGAGGAAATCAGCCCCAGCATTTT; cdr3_aa: CATSTSSRGNQPQHF
clone_size: .; d_call: .; v_call: TRBV19; j_call: TRBJ1-5; cdr3_nt: TGTGCCAGTACCCCTGTTGGGAACAGCAATCAGCCCCAGCATTTT; cdr3_aa: CASTPVGNSNQPQHF
clone_size: .; d_call: TRBD1; v_call: TRBV5-1; j_call: TRBJ2-3; cdr3_nt: TGCGCCAGCAGCCGACAGGGGGAGGTAGATACGCAGTATTTT; cdr3_aa: CASSRQGEVDTQYF
clone_size: few; d_call: TRBD1; v_call: TRBV19; j_call: TRBJ1-1; cdr3_nt: TGTGCCAGTAGTGTGGGACAGAAAGTAACTGAAGCTTTCTTT; cdr3_aa: CASSVGQKVTEAFF
clone_size: .; d_call: TRBD1; v_call: TRBV18; j_call: TRBJ1-1; cdr3_nt: TGTGCCAGCTCACCTTCGGACAGGGGTTTTGCTTTCTTT; cdr3_aa: CASSPSDRGFAFF
clone_size: .; d_call: TRBD1; v_call: TRBV2; j_call: TRBJ1-2; cdr3_nt: TGTGCCAGCAGTGCTTTAGGACAGGGGGCATGGGGCTACACCTTC; cdr3_aa: CASSALGQGAWGYTF
clone_size: .; d_call: TRBD2; v_call: TRBV7-9; j_call: TRBJ2-2; cdr3_nt: TGTGCCAGCAGCCTCCCTCTCGGCGGGGGGGCTCGATCCGGGGAGCTGTTTTTT; cdr3_aa: CASSLPLGGGARSGELFF
clone_size: .; d_call: .; v_call: TRBV7-8; j_call: TRBJ1-2; cdr3_nt: TGTGCCAGCAGCTTAGTCCCAGATGGGTATGGCTACACCTTC; cdr3_aa: CASSLVPDGYGYTF
clone_size: .; d_call: TRBD1; v_call: TRBV2; j_call: TRBJ1-1; cdr3_nt: TGTGCCAGCACCCGACAGGGGGCGGGTACTGAAGCTTTCTTT; cdr3_aa: CASTRQGAGTEAFF
clone_size: few; d_call: TRBD1; v_call: TRBV19; j_call: TRBJ1-2; cdr3_nt: TGTGCCAGTAGTATAGGTAAAGGACCAGGGGGCTATGGCTACACCTTC; cdr3_aa: CASSIGKGPGGYGYTF
clone_size: .; d_call: TRBD1; v_call: TRBV18; j_call: TRBJ1-2; cdr3_nt: TGTGCCAGCTCACCAGACGACAGGGTGAGGGGCTACACCTTC; cdr3_aa: CASSPDDRVRGYTF
clone_size: .; d_call: .; v_call: TRBV4-1; j_call: TRBJ1-5; cdr3_nt: TGCGCCAGCAGCCAAGACAGCTTCAATCAGCCCCAGCATTTT; cdr3_aa: CASSQDSFNQPQHF
clone_size: .; d_call: .; v_call: TRBV7-9; j_call: TRBJ2-4; cdr3_nt: TGTGCCAGCAGCTTGGCAGGGTGGGGGCTAGCCAAAAACATTCAGTACTTC; cdr3_aa: CASSLAGWGLAKNIQYF
clone_size: .; d_call: .; v_call: TRBV20-1; j_call: TRBJ1-3; cdr3_nt: TGCAGTGCTAGTACGGATGGAAACACCATATATTTT; cdr3_aa: CSASTDGNTIYF
clone_size: .; d_call: .; v_call: TRBV6-2/TRBV6-3; j_call: TRBJ2-5; cdr3_nt: TGTGCCAGCAGTTACTCAGTCGTAGTGGAGACCCAGTACTTC; cdr3_aa: CASSYSVVVETQYF